This TCR beta chain comes out of a study of a mutant IDH1 vaccine in newly diagnosed glioma. Study information: Patients got their first vaccination 4-6 weeks after radiotherapy alone, or with temozolomide cycles. Earlier treatment was radiotherapy, temozolomide, or both, with most getting both. Study-level points and caveats: Across multiple MHC alleles, 85% to 95% of patients had vaccine-induced responses.

Time point specified: week 5, during vaccination. Doses comprised 300 ug of mutant IDH1 20-mer peptide each, plus topical imiquimod. Donor diagnoses consisted of new WHO grade 3 or 4 IDH1-mutant, ATRX-lost astrocytomas. TCRdb's copy holds only in-frame clones and misses some; the assay was immunoSEQ multiplex PCR. The sample yields about 54,000 clones, around 81% seen once. V was shortened by 0 bases and J by 10 bases, with 8 bases between the two germline ends. This CDR3 has 12 residues. Germline V CDR1 and CDR2: SGDLS, YYNGEE. Note on this clone: Its specificity is not known.

The clonotype originates from a man aged 25 to 40 with glioma. Sequenced here: PBMCs, sampled from a glioma patient whose treatment included an IDH1 peptide vaccine. V gene TRBV9 combines with J gene TRBJ2-1, with unresolved D. The CDR3 protein is CASSVVGREQFF. The CDR3 DNA reads as TGTGCCAGCAGCGTAGTAGGGCGGGAGCAGTTCTTC.